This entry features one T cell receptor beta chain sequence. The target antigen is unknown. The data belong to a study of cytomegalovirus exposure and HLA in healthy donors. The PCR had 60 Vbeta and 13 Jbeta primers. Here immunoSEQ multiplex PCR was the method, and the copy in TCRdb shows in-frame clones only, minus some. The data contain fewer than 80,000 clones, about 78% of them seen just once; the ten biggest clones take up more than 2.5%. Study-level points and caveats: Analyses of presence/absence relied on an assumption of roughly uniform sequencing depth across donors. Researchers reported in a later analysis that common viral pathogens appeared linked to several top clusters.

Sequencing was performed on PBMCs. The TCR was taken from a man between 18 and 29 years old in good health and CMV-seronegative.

The CDR3 coding sequence is TGTGCCAGCAGCCGGCCGACTAGCCCAGATACGCAGTATTTT. This translates into CASSRPTSPDTQYF. V gene TRBV5-4 combines with J gene TRBJ2-3, with 7 positions matching TRBD2. Germline CDR1 and CDR2: SGHNT and YYREEE (reference sequence). This CDR3 region has 14 residues. V trimming: 4 bases; J trimming: 4 bases; junction bases outside the gene matches: 6.